These 21 T cell receptor beta chains were all obtained from the same sample, sequenced in a study of cytomegalovirus exposure and HLA in healthy donors (dated by TCRdb to 2016 to 2017). Libraries came from the immunoSEQ multiplex PCR assay. As stored in TCRdb, this immuneACCESS dataset retains in-frame rearrangements with V and J assigned. A fraction of the clones does not appear; measured against another copy, unresolved V genes explain less than half of the discrepancy, and the remainder lacks a known reason. Counted in this sample were 130,000 or so clones; over 85% of them appeared once. The top ten hold about 3.7% of the sample. Source material: PBMCs. The receptor source for this set is a man younger than 45 in good health and CMV-seronegative.

The chain recombines TRBV27 with TRBJ2-3; perhaps TRBD1 as D (6 bases). The V gene lost 5 bases and the J gene lost 6 bases, with 12 bases spanning the gap. Germline V CDR1 and CDR2: MNHEY, SMNVEV (reference sequence). This CDR3 spans 13 amino acids. The CDR3 coding sequence is TGTGCCAGCAGTAAGGGTAGGGGGGATACGCAGTATTTT. Protein product: CASSKGRGDTQYF.

V is TRBV11-2 and J is TRBJ2-3; the D is unclear. Trimming removed 1 base from V and 2 bases from J, with 7 bases in between. CDR1 SGHAT and CDR2 FQNNGV come from the germline V gene. The CDR3 spans 14 residues. DNA for the CDR3: TGTGCCAGCAGCTTAGGGCGGTCCACAGATACGCAGTATTTT. It is translated as CASSLGRSTDTQYF.

The chain joins TRBV11-2 to TRBJ2-7, with D maybe TRBD1 (7 bases). CDR1 is SGHAT, CDR2 FQNNGV, per germline. There are 14 residues in the CDR3. Trimming removed 8 bases from V and 4 bases from J, with 18 bases in between. CDR3 residues: CASRVPGGGYEQYF. The CDR3, as DNA: TGTGCCAGCCGGGTCCCAGGGGGAGGTTACGAGCAGTACTTC.

The rearrangement joins TRBV5-1 to TRBJ2-3; tentative D call: TRBD2 (6 bases). Germline V gives CDR1 SGHRS, CDR2 YFSETQ. CDR3 length: 14 amino acids. V was clipped by 7 bases and J by 2 bases, with 14 bases between them. CDR3 DNA: TGCGCCAGCGCACTAGCAGTACTCACAGATACGCAGTATTTT. It translates to CASALAVLTDTQYF.

The chain combines TRBV6-5 with TRBJ1-6; D might be TRBD1 (5 bases). This CDR3 contains 14 residues. The V gene's germline CDR1 is MNHEY and CDR2 SVGAGI. V dropped 2 bases and J dropped 10 bases, with 12 bases sitting between them. The CDR3 sequence: CASSYAGRVSPLHF. In nucleotides, the CDR3 is TGTGCCAGCAGTTACGCTGGCAGGGTGTCACCCCTCCACTTT.

V usage is TRBV5-1 and J usage is TRBJ1-1; the D is unclear. V lost 0 bases to trimming and J lost 0 bases, with 6 bases between them. CDR1 and CDR2 from the germline V gene are SGHRS and YFSETQ. The CDR3 has 14 residues. The CDR3 is CASSLVSLNTEAFF. The CDR3 DNA reads as TGCGCCAGCAGCTTGGTCTCCCTGAACACTGAAGCTTTCTTT.

The V and J genes are TRBV13 and TRBJ2-5; no reliable D call. The CDR3 has 14 residues. Looked up from germline, CDR1 is PRHDT and CDR2 is FYEKMQ (reference sequence). V was cut by 4 bases and J by 5 bases, with 14 bases left in between. The CDR3 is CASSSPSPEETQYF. CDR3 nucleotides: TGTGCCAGCAGCTCCCCGTCTCCCGAGGAGACCCAGTACTTC.

This clone was observed once. V usage is TRBV5-1 and J usage is TRBJ2-3; the D gene is possibly TRBD2 (5 bases). V lost 0 bases and J lost 3, with 8 bases in between. There are 14 residues in the CDR3. Per the germline V gene, CDR1 is SGHRS and CDR2 is YFSETQ. The chain's CDR3 is CASSLARETDTQYF. For the CDR3, the DNA is TGCGCCAGCAGCTTGGCTCGGGAAACAGATACGCAGTATTTT.

This chain links TRBV5-1 with TRBJ2-5; the match to TRBD2 covers 7 bases. Germline V gene sequence: CDR1 SGHRS, CDR2 YFSETQ. V lost 0 bases to trimming and J lost 7 bases; unmatched junction nucleotides: 18. The CDR3 loop spans 18 amino acids. DNA for the CDR3: TGCGCCAGCAGCTTGGGGGTTGGAGCGGGGTCTCCTGGGGGGACCCAGTACTTC. This translates into CASSLGVGAGSPGGTQYF.

The chain recombines TRBV6-1 with TRBJ2-2; 8 bases agree with TRBD1. V lost 8 bases, J lost 4 bases, and 3 bases stayed unmatched. The CDR3 is made up of 13 amino acids. The V gene's germline CDR1 is MNHNS and CDR2 SASEGT. The CDR3 nucleotides are TGTGCCAGCGGACAGGGAATCACCGGGGAGCTGTTTTTT. Encoded protein: CASGQGITGELFF.

The chain combines TRBV7-9 with TRBJ2-2; D remains unclear. V lost 1 base and J 8 bases, leaving 14 bases between the germline ends. This CDR3 spans 15 amino acids. Germline V gene lookup returns CDR1 SEHNR and CDR2 FQNEAQ (reference sequence). The DNA of the CDR3 is TGTGCCAGCAGCTTAGTAGGCCTAGTAAAAGGGGAGCTGTTTTTT. Amino acids: CASSLVGLVKGELFF.

The chain has TRBV7-2 and TRBJ2-3; 7 nucleotides agree with TRBD1. Germline V gene data show CDR1 as SGHTA and CDR2 as FQGNSA. Losses at the gene ends were 1 base for V and 1 base for J; bases not matched to a gene: 2. The CDR3 spans 15 residues. The CDR3 coding sequence is TGTGCCAGCAGCTTAGGAAGGGGGCGCACAGATACGCAGTATTTT. Protein: CASSLGRGRTDTQYF.

CDR3 coding DNA: TGTGCCAGCTCACCACAGGGACAGGGACCCTACGAGCAGTACTTC. Protein product: CASSPQGQGPYEQYF. This chain connects TRBV18 to TRBJ2-7; 9 positions agree with TRBD1. Germline V lookup: CDR1 KGHSH, CDR2 LQKENI. The CDR3 has 15 residues. Germline trimming cut 1 base from V and 2 bases from J; bases unmatched to any gene: 3.

This rearrangement joins TRBV4-1 to TRBJ2-1, with 9 positions matching TRBD1. This CDR3 has 15 amino acids. V dropped 4 bases and J dropped 0; count of bases not matched to a gene: 1. CDR1 and CDR2 from the germline V gene are MGHRA and YSYEKL. The CDR3 sequence is CASSLDRGSYNEQFF. In DNA, the CDR3 is TGCGCCAGCAGCCTGGACAGGGGCTCCTACAATGAGCAGTTCTTC.

The chain employs TRBV6-1 and TRBJ1-3, with no clear D. Looked up from germline, CDR1 is MNHNS and CDR2 is SASEGT. The CDR3 extends over 12 amino acids. Between the trimmed V and J ends, which lost 10 bases and 0 bases, there was a span of 7 bases. CDR3 loop: CATRDSGNTIYF. CDR3 bases: TGTGCCACCCGGGACTCTGGAAACACCATATATTTT.

The genes are TRBV9 and TRBJ1-2; no clear D gene. In germline, CDR1 is SGDLS, CDR2 YYNGEE. This CDR3 is built from 14 residues. V lost 1 base to trimming and J lost 8 bases, with 15 bases between them. CDR3 nucleotides: TGTGCCAGCAGCGTAAGGCCTTTCCTAGAAGGCTACACCTTC. It is translated as CASSVRPFLEGYTF.

This chain joins TRBV11-3 and TRBJ2-1; D remains ambiguous. Germline CDR1 is SGHNT and CDR2 is YENEEA. There are 14 residues in the CDR3. V was trimmed by 0 bases and J by 6 bases, leaving 9 bases between them. The CDR3 nucleotides read TGTGCCAGCAGCTTAGAGGTTTACTCCAATGAGCAGTTCTTC. Translating it yields CASSLEVYSNEQFF.

This chain joins TRBV13 and TRBJ2-2; 7 bases map to TRBD1. J gave up 8 bases and V 5 bases, and 11 bases lay outside the gene matches. The CDR3 contains 15 residues. Per germline, CDR1 PRHDT and CDR2 FYEKMQ (reference sequence). CDR3 DNA sequence: TGTGCCAGCAGCCTTGACAGGGACGACGGGGGGGAGCTGTTTTTT. This gives the protein CASSLDRDDGGELFF.

The chain couples TRBV5-4 to TRBJ1-1; maybe TRBD1 (6 bases). V dropped 4 bases and J dropped 1 base, with 11 bases sitting between them. Germline lookup yields CDR1 SGHNT and CDR2 YYREEE (reference sequence). The CDR3 consists of 14 residues. CDR3 region: CASSPRGRNTEAFF. As DNA, the CDR3 is TGTGCCAGCAGCCCCAGGGGACGGAACACTGAAGCTTTCTTT.

The V and J genes are TRBV28 and TRBJ2-5, with 7 bases fitting TRBD1. The CDR3 has 16 amino acids. CDR1 is MDHEN, CDR2 SYDVKM, per germline. The V segment lost 7 bases and the J segment 1 base; nucleotides outside the gene matches: 12. CDR3 DNA: TGTGCCAGCAAAGGCGTGAAGGGGGCGTCCCAAGAGACCCAGTACTTC. Translating it yields CASKGVKGASQETQYF.

The chain joins TRBV7-6 to TRBJ2-5; 9 nucleotides agree with TRBD1. Per germline, CDR1 SGHVS and CDR2 FNYEAQ. J lost 0 bases, V lost 3 bases, and 2 bases had no gene match. The CDR3 consists of 15 residues. CDR3 sequence: CASSLGTGNQETQYF. The CDR3 region has the DNA TGTGCCAGCAGCTTGGGGACAGGGAACCAAGAGACCCAGTACTTC.